The TCR beta chain described here comes from a study of CD8+ T cells in alopecia areata. Study-level information: Tofacitinib exposure lasted 6 to 18 months, followed by 6 months off drug.

Reverse transcribed after extraction, RNA yielded cDNA as the sequencing template. TCRdb's table, derived via immunoSEQ multiplex PCR, lists solely in-frame clones and lacks some. The data hold fewer than 150,000 clones, with approximately 53% observed a single time. The CDR3 covers 15 residues. CDR1 and CDR2 (germline): SNHLY, FYNNEI. The ends were cut back, 8 bases at V and 0 bases at J, with 16 bases in the middle. General study results and limits: Relative to normal scalp, lesional scalp, especially alopecia totalis/universalis, showed higher clonality.

For this clone: The antigen is unknown.

Collected material from alopecia areata patients comprised lesional scalp punch biopsies and peripheral blood. Both CD4+ and CD8+ T cells were separated by sorting PBMCs. The specimen was CD4+ T cells sorted from blood, collected at week 0. The sequence derives from a human donor with alopecia areata. This chain joins TRBV2 and TRBJ1-1; D is unresolved. The CDR3 is CASFLREQLNTEAFF. The CDR3 nucleotides read TGTGCCAGCTTTTTACGGGAACAGTTGAACACTGAAGCTTTCTTT.